This TCR beta chain is from a study of T-cell reconstitution after alpha-beta-depleted transplantation in children. Study observations and caveats: At day 60, the high TCRbeta diversity found in some patients originated from recipient T cells and thymic progenitors that had survived. Reportedly, roughly two months post-transplant, alpha-beta T cells arose from several hundred expanded graft clones.

This clonotype occurred a few times. The antigen is unknown. The TCRbeta library was prepared with unique molecular identifiers. MiXCR, run by TCRdb on the PCR reads, gives a single entry per CDR3 protein. The table shows roughly 250,000 distinct CDR3 sequences, with roughly 8.2% occurring only once. This clonotype was sampled from a male patient younger than 18 who had a stem cell transplant for acute lymphoblastic leukemia, so the T cells may come from the graft donor. This material consisted of PBMCs, mostly from graft donor cells, taken 180 days after TCRalphabeta/CD19-depleted stem cell transplant.

CDR3 region: CATSDSPRSLFWTSGGVGTDTQYF. Written as DNA, the CDR3 is TGTGCCACCAGTGATTCGCCCCGGAGTCTATTTTGGACTAGCGGGGGGGTTGGCACAGATACGCAGTATTTT. The V call is TRBV24-1, the J call TRBJ2-3; TRBD2 agrees at 15 bases. The germline V gene encodes CDR1 KGHDR and CDR2 SFDVKD. This CDR3 is 24 amino acids long. The ends lost 2 bases at V and 1 base at J; junction bases unmatched: 21.